A selection of T cell receptor beta chains follows, all from one sample in a study of blood T cell repertoires in COVID-19. Libraries were prepared by immunoSEQ multiplex PCR; TCRdb keeps only in-frame clonotypes and omits some of them. The profile shows about 340,000 clones, 83% of them singletons. Sequenced: peripheral blood. The receptors derive from a man aged 25-45 years with active or convalescent COVID-19. Both conserved end residues are part of each CDR3. The order of the fields is V gene, J gene, D gene, clone size, CDR3 DNA, CDR3 protein. The D gene is left open where the match is weak. Clone size is not always given. Where it is, it says once, few, many or a class for expanded clones.

V: TRBV19; J: TRBJ1-3; D: .; size: .; DNA: TGTGCCAGTAGTATTAACGGAGACTCTGGAAACACCATATATTTT; CDR3: CASSINGDSGNTIYF
V: TRBV3-1/TRBV3-2; J: TRBJ2-5; D: TRBD1; size: .; DNA: TGTGCCAGCAGCCACTGGGGACAGGGCGAGACCCAGTACTTC; CDR3: CASSHWGQGETQYF
V: TRBV5-1; J: TRBJ2-3; D: TRBD2; size: .; DNA: TGCGCCAGCAGCTTGGCCGCGACTAGCGGGAGGGCTACAGATACGCAGTATTTT; CDR3: CASSLAATSGRATDTQYF
V: TRBV7-3; J: TRBJ2-3; D: .; size: .; DNA: TGTGCCAGCAGCGGAAATGGGGGCGGCACAGATACGCAGTATTTT; CDR3: CASSGNGGGTDTQYF
V: TRBV14; J: TRBJ2-7; D: .; size: once; DNA: TGTGCCAGCAGCCCCAGGGTTCGGTACGAGCAGTACTTC; CDR3: CASSPRVRYEQYF
V: TRBV5-1; J: TRBJ2-3; D: TRBD2; size: .; DNA: TGCGCCAGCAGCTTGGCCGGGACGGGAGGGCCGAAAGATACGCAGTATTTT; CDR3: CASSLAGTGGPKDTQYF
V: TRBV27; J: TRBJ1-1; D: .; size: .; DNA: TGTGCCAACCCATCCACACCTTCGGGCACTGAAGCTTTCTTT; CDR3: CANPSTPSGTEAFF
V: TRBV27; J: TRBJ1-5; D: .; size: .; DNA: TGTGCCAGCAGTTTTTTCGGGGTGGATCAGCCCCAGCATTTT; CDR3: CASSFFGVDQPQHF
V: TRBV9; J: TRBJ1-2; D: .; size: .; DNA: TGTGCCAGCAGCGTAGAAAACAGGCCCGGCGGCTACACCTTC; CDR3: CASSVENRPGGYTF
V: TRBV9; J: TRBJ1-1; D: .; size: .; DNA: TGTGCCAGCAGCCCCGAGGTAGCTTTGAACACTGAAGCTTTCTTT; CDR3: CASSPEVALNTEAFF
V: TRBV20-1; J: TRBJ1-2; D: .; size: .; DNA: TGCAGTGCTAGACAGGGTGGCGGCTACACCTTC; CDR3: CSARQGGGYTF
V: TRBV9; J: TRBJ2-2; D: .; size: .; DNA: TGTGCCAGCAGCGATTTAGGAGCGCGGGACACCGGGGAGCTGTTTTTT; CDR3: CASSDLGARDTGELFF
V: TRBV5-5; J: TRBJ2-4; D: .; size: .; DNA: TGTGCCAGCAGCTCACTGTTCCTAGCCAAAAACATTCAGTACTTC; CDR3: CASSSLFLAKNIQYF
V: TRBV4-3; J: TRBJ2-2; D: .; size: .; DNA: TGCGCCAGCAGCCAAGATCTAGTCGGGGGCACCGGGGAGCTGTTTTTT; CDR3: CASSQDLVGGTGELFF
V: TRBV4-3; J: TRBJ2-1; D: TRBD2; size: .; DNA: TGCGCCAGCAGCCGAGCTTTAGCGGGGGGGCCGGGTGAGCAGTTCTTC; CDR3: CASSRALAGGPGEQFF
V: TRBV7-2; J: TRBJ1-1; D: TRBD1; size: once; DNA: TGTGCCAGCAGCTTAACAGGGGGCGCCGCTGAAGCTTTCTTT; CDR3: CASSLTGGAAEAFF
V: TRBV2; J: TRBJ1-1; D: .; size: .; DNA: TGTGCCAGCAGCTTGAACCGGGACAAACGTGAAGCTTTCTTT; CDR3: CASSLNRDKREAFF
V: TRBV9; J: TRBJ2-1; D: TRBD2; size: .; DNA: TGTGCCAGCAGTCCTAGCGGGAGTTCCTACAATGAGCAGTTCTTC; CDR3: CASSPSGSSYNEQFF
V: TRBV30; J: TRBJ2-1; D: .; size: once; DNA: TGTGCCTGGAGTGGCGGCCGGGACAGGAGTAGCGGGGGTAGCTCCTACAATGAGCAGTTCTTC; CDR3: CAWSGGRDRSSGGSSYNEQFF
V: TRBV7-9; J: TRBJ1-3; D: .; size: .; DNA: TGTGCCACATCACTCTCTGGAAACACCATATATTTT; CDR3: CATSLSGNTIYF
V: TRBV7-2; J: TRBJ1-2; D: TRBD1; size: .; DNA: TGTGCCAGCAGCCAGTTACAGGGGGCAGGCACCTTC; CDR3: CASSQLQGAGTF
V: TRBV6-2/TRBV6-3; J: TRBJ1-1; D: .; size: few; DNA: TGTGCCAGCAGTTACTCGCGGAACACTGAAGCTTTCTTT; CDR3: CASSYSRNTEAFF
V: TRBV7-9; J: TRBJ2-7; D: .; size: once; DNA: TGTGCCAGCAGCTTAGGCGGACAGCAGGAGCAGTACTTC; CDR3: CASSLGGQQEQYF
V: TRBV21-1; J: TRBJ1-6; D: .; size: .; DNA: TGTGCCAGCAGCAAAGCGCTGGGGGCCTGGGACCACTTT; CDR3: CASSKALGAWDHF
V: TRBV24-1; J: TRBJ2-2; D: .; size: .; DNA: TGTGCCACCAGTGATTCGACACCCAAGAACACCGGGGAGCTGTTTTTT; CDR3: CATSDSTPKNTGELFF
V: TRBV19; J: TRBJ2-7; D: .; size: .; DNA: TGTGCCAGTAGTATAGCGCAGGGGACCTACGAGCAGTACTTC; CDR3: CASSIAQGTYEQYF
V: TRBV9; J: TRBJ1-6; D: TRBD1; size: few; DNA: TGTGCCAGCAGCTTGCGGGGGACAGGCGATTCACCCCTCCACTTT; CDR3: CASSLRGTGDSPLHF
V: TRBV15; J: TRBJ1-2; D: .; size: .; DNA: TGTGCCACCAGCAGAGATGTAGGGGCTCCAGGCTACACCTTC; CDR3: CATSRDVGAPGYTF
V: TRBV10-3; J: TRBJ1-3; D: .; size: few; DNA: TGTGCCATCAGTGGGACAGTTGGAAACACCATATATTTT; CDR3: CAISGTVGNTIYF
V: TRBV28; J: TRBJ2-7; D: TRBD2; size: few; DNA: TGTGCCAGCAGTTTGGGACTAGTGAGCGAGCAGTACTTC; CDR3: CASSLGLVSEQYF
V: TRBV11-3; J: TRBJ1-1; D: .; size: many; DNA: TGTGCCAGCAGCTTAGGAGTAATTGAGAACGAAGCTTTCTTT; CDR3: CASSLGVIENEAFF
V: TRBV20-1; J: TRBJ1-2; D: .; size: .; DNA: TGCAGTGCTAGAGACCAGGAAGGCTACACCTTC; CDR3: CSARDQEGYTF
V: TRBV7-2; J: TRBJ1-3; D: .; size: .; DNA: TGTGCCAGCACCGCAGACACGTCCGCAGGCACCATATATTTT; CDR3: CASTADTSAGTIYF
V: TRBV20-1; J: TRBJ2-3; D: .; size: few; DNA: TGCAGTGCTAGGAGAGCAGATACGCAGTATTTT; CDR3: CSARRADTQYF
V: TRBV23-1; J: TRBJ1-5; D: TRBD1; size: .; DNA: TGCGCCAGCAGTCAATTCGACAGGGGTCGAATCGAGTTTCGCAATCAGCCCCAGCATTTT; CDR3: CASSQFDRGRIEFRNQPQHF
V: TRBV28; J: TRBJ1-2; D: TRBD1; size: .; DNA: TGTGCCAGCAGTTTACTACAGGGGGCATTTGGCTACACCTTC; CDR3: CASSLLQGAFGYTF
V: TRBV5-1; J: TRBJ1-1; D: TRBD1; size: .; DNA: TGCGCCAGCAGCTCCAGGACAGGGGAGAACACTGAAGCTTTCTTT; CDR3: CASSSRTGENTEAFF
V: TRBV28; J: TRBJ2-3; D: .; size: .; DNA: TGTGCCAGCAGTTTGGTACGACTGGGGGGTATTACAGATACGCAGTATTTT; CDR3: CASSLVRLGGITDTQYF
V: TRBV19; J: TRBJ1-6; D: .; size: few; DNA: TGTGCCAGTAGTATCTGGCAGGTTGGGTCACCCCTCCACTTT; CDR3: CASSIWQVGSPLHF
V: TRBV27; J: TRBJ1-1; D: .; size: .; DNA: TGTGCCAGCAGTCCGGTGGGCAGGGCCATATGGATGAACACTGAAGCTTTCTTT; CDR3: CASSPVGRAIWMNTEAFF
V: TRBV11-2; J: TRBJ1-1; D: TRBD1; size: .; DNA: TGTGCCAGCAGCCCCGACAGGGGCACTGAAGCTTTCTTT; CDR3: CASSPDRGTEAFF
V: TRBV7-2; J: TRBJ2-3; D: .; size: .; DNA: TGTGCCAGCAGCTTTCAGCAGGGATCTTCAGATACGCAGTATTTT; CDR3: CASSFQQGSSDTQYF
V: TRBV25-1; J: TRBJ2-7; D: TRBD2; size: few; DNA: TGTGCCAGCAGTGAAGAGACTAGCGGTCCCTACGAGCAGTACTTC; CDR3: CASSEETSGPYEQYF
V: TRBV7-6; J: TRBJ2-3; D: TRBD2; size: .; DNA: TGTGCCAGCAGCGACCTATCTAGCGGGGAATCCACAGATACGCAGTATTTT; CDR3: CASSDLSSGESTDTQYF
V: TRBV30; J: TRBJ1-5; D: .; size: .; DNA: TGTGCCTGGGGGGGACCCACGGGACTTAGCAATCAGCCCCAGCATTTT; CDR3: CAWGGPTGLSNQPQHF
V: TRBV2; J: TRBJ2-7; D: TRBD1; size: .; DNA: TGTGCCAGCAGTGCCCGGACAGGTTCGCGGTCCGAGCAGTACTTC; CDR3: CASSARTGSRSEQYF
V: TRBV5-8; J: TRBJ1-5; D: .; size: .; DNA: TGTGCCAGCAGCTCTACGGGAGGCAATCAGCCCCAGCATTTT; CDR3: CASSSTGGNQPQHF
V: TRBV3-1/TRBV3-2; J: TRBJ1-5; D: .; size: .; DNA: TGTGCCAGCAGTCGGGACATCAATCAGCCCCAGCATTTT; CDR3: CASSRDINQPQHF
V: TRBV15; J: TRBJ2-1; D: TRBD2; size: .; DNA: TGTGCCACCAGCAGACCGGGACTAGCGGGAGGATCCTACAATGAGCAGTTCTTC; CDR3: CATSRPGLAGGSYNEQFF
V: TRBV5-1; J: TRBJ2-5; D: TRBD1; size: .; DNA: TGCGCCAGCAGGACCGGACAGGGCGGGCAAGAGACCCAGTACTTC; CDR3: CASRTGQGGQETQYF
V: TRBV21-1; J: TRBJ2-7; D: .; size: .; DNA: TGTGCCAGCAGCAAAGGGCCAGGGGTCTACGAGCAGTACTTC; CDR3: CASSKGPGVYEQYF
V: TRBV24-1; J: TRBJ2-7; D: TRBD2; size: .; DNA: TGTGCCACCAGTGATCCGGGGGGGAGTAGCCCCTACGAGCAGTACTTC; CDR3: CATSDPGGSSPYEQYF
V: TRBV29-1; J: TRBJ2-6; D: .; size: .; DNA: TGCAGCGTTGTGGAGGACAGATCCTCTGGGGCCAACGTCCTGACTTTC; CDR3: CSVVEDRSSGANVLTF
V: TRBV19; J: TRBJ1-5; D: TRBD1; size: .; DNA: TGTGCCAGTAGTGCAGGGGGCGGTCAGCCCCAGCATTTT; CDR3: CASSAGGGQPQHF